This T cell receptor (beta chain) was recorded in a study of cytotoxic CD8 clonotypes in ibrutinib-treated CLL. As for the study in general: Included were 11 relapsed/refractory and about 15 treatment-naive patients, of whom fewer than 18 were IGHV unmutated. Study-wide findings and caveats: Clonality went higher at ibrutinib response and then dropped back toward baseline at progression. Private clonotypes, not public ones, expanded at ibrutinib response.

Comments on this clone: What it binds is unknown.

Here immunoSEQ multiplex PCR was the method, and the copy in TCRdb shows in-frame clones only, minus some. The table lists some 310,000 clones, approximately 80% of them singletons, with over 6.5% in the top ten. Losses at the gene ends were 4 bases for V and 0 bases for J; bases not matched to a gene: 5. Germline assignment: CDR1 MDHEN and CDR2 SYDVKM. This CDR3 spans 17 amino acids. Sequences were derived from PBMCs, sampled before ibrutinib treatment. The chain carries TRBV28 and TRBJ2-1; 11 bases align to TRBD2. This receptor was identified in a human donor with chronic lymphocytic leukemia. In DNA, the CDR3 is TGTGCCAGCAGTTCCCCCGGACTAGCGGGCTCCTACAATGAGCAGTTCTTC. Its protein product is CASSSPGLAGSYNEQFF.